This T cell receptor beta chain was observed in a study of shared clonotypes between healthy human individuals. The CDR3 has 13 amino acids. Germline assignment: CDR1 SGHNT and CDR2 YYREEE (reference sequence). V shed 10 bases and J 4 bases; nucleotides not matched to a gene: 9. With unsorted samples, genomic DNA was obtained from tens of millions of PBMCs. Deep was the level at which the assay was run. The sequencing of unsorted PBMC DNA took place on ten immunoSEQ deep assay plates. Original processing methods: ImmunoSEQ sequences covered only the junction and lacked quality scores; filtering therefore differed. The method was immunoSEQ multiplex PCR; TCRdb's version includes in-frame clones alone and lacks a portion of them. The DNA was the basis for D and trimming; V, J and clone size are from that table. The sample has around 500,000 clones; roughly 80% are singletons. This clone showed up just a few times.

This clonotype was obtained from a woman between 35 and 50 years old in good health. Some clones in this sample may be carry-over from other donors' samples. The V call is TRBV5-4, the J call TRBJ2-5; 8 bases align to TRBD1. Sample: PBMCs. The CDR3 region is CALGTGGRETQYF. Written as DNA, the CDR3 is TGTGCCCTTGGAACAGGGGGGAGAGAGACCCAGTACTTC.